The rows below give T cell receptor beta chains drawn from one sample of a study of T cell responses to AZD1222 COVID-19 vaccine. Produced via immunoSEQ multiplex PCR; TCRdb's table is partial and in-frame only. The sample records fewer than 180,000 clones, around 90% being singletons. The specimen was peripheral blood, collected 28 days after the second AZD1222 dose. Receptors originate from an adult who received the AZD1222 COVID-19 vaccine. Each CDR3 is given with its conserved first and last residue. D genes are given only for firm matches. Clone sizes are given selectively: once, few, many, or a class where the clone is expanded.

.	TRBJ2-2	TRBD2	TRBV14	TGTGCCAGCAGCACCAGCGGGAGAGGGGCCGGGGAGCTGTTTTTT	CASSTSGRGAGELFF
.	TRBJ2-3	.	TRBV5-1	TGCGCCAGCAGCTTGGGGCCTGTCACAGATACGCAGTATTTT	CASSLGPVTDTQYF
once	TRBJ1-2	.	TRBV5-4	TGTGCCAGCAGCTTTCAGGGTGTGGGCTATGGCTACACCTTC	CASSFQGVGYGYTF
.	TRBJ1-3	.	TRBV30	TGTGCCTGGAGTCAAGGGGCTGGAAACACCATATATTTT	CAWSQGAGNTIYF
.	TRBJ2-7	TRBD1	TRBV6-2/TRBV6-3	TGTGCCAGCAGTTACCCAGCGGGACAGGGTAATTCCTACGAGCAGTACTTC	CASSYPAGQGNSYEQYF
.	TRBJ1-2	.	TRBV18	TGTGCCAGCTCACCGAGGCAGGGACTAGATGGCTACACCTTC	CASSPRQGLDGYTF
.	TRBJ2-5	.	TRBV10-3	TGTGCCACCCTTGACAGGGGAGGGGAAGAGACCCAGTACTTC	CATLDRGGEETQYF
.	TRBJ1-5	.	TRBV6-1	TGTGCCAGCAGTGAAACCGTCGGAGGGTCACAGCATCAGCCCCAGCATTTT	CASSETVGGSQHQPQHF
.	TRBJ1-2	.	TRBV14	TGTGCCAGCAGCCCCAGGGGTTGGGGTCATGGCTACACCTTC	CASSPRGWGHGYTF
.	TRBJ2-7	.	TRBV10-3	TGTGCCATCAAGGGAGGGGGCGGCTCCTACGAGCAGTACTTC	CAIKGGGGSYEQYF
.	TRBJ1-3	.	TRBV30	TGTGCCTGGAGCGACGGATTGACTGGAAACACCATATATTTT	CAWSDGLTGNTIYF
few	TRBJ1-1	.	TRBV7-6	TGTGCCAGCAGCCAGGGCCAAAAGGTGGAAGCTTTCTTT	CASSQGQKVEAFF
.	TRBJ1-2	.	TRBV21-1	TGTGCCAGCACCTGCGTAAGAAGTAACTATGGCTACACCTTC	CASTCVRSNYGYTF
.	TRBJ2-1	.	TRBV12-5	TGTGCTAGTGGTTTCGTAGGCTCCTACAATGAGCAGTTCTTC	CASGFVGSYNEQFF
.	TRBJ2-1	.	TRBV19	TGTGCCAGTAGGACGGGCCCGGGGAGCAATGAGCAGTTCTTC	CASRTGPGSNEQFF
.	TRBJ2-1	TRBD2	TRBV6-1	TGTGCCAGCAGTGAAGCGCCTAGCGGACCCAGCGACAATGAGCAGTTCTTC	CASSEAPSGPSDNEQFF
.	TRBJ1-2	.	TRBV27	TGTGCCAGCAATGGGGGGAAGGGCTACACCTTC	CASNGGKGYTF
.	TRBJ2-7	.	TRBV14	TGTGCCAGCAGCCAAGTTTCGGGCTACGAGCAGTACTTC	CASSQVSGYEQYF
.	TRBJ1-2	.	TRBV27	TGTGCCAGCAGTTCAGGCATTACTAACTATGGCTACACCTTC	CASSSGITNYGYTF
.	TRBJ1-5	TRBD1	TRBV6-7	TGTGCCAGCAGTTACTCCCCCCTGACAGGGATTAATGGCAATCAGCCCCAGCATTTT	CASSYSPLTGINGNQPQHF
.	TRBJ1-1	TRBD1	TRBV7-8	TGTGCCAGCAGCTTATCAGGGGGGAGCCCGGTCGCTTTCTTT	CASSLSGGSPVAFF
.	TRBJ2-1	TRBD2	TRBV29-1	TGCAGCGTTGAAACTCCTAGCGGGAGGTTGGATGAGCAGTTCTTC	CSVETPSGRLDEQFF
.	TRBJ1-1	.	TRBV6-5	TGTGCCAGCAGTTACTCCAGGGGCACTGAAGCTTTCTTT	CASSYSRGTEAFF